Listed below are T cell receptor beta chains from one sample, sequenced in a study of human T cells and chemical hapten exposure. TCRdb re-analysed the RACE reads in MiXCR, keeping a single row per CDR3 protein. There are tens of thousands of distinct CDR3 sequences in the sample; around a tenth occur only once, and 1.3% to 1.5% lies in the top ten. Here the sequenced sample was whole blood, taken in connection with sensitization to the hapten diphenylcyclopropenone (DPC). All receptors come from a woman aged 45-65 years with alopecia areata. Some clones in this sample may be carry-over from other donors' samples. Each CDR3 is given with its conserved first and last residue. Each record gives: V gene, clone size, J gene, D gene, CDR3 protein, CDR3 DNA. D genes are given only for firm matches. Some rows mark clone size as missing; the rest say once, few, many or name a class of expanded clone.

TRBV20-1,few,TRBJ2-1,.,CSARWSSYNEQFF,TGCAGTGCCAGATGGAGCTCCTACAATGAGCAGTTCTTC
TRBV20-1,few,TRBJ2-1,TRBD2,CSANLAGVYNEQFF,TGCAGTGCGAATCTAGCGGGAGTCTACAATGAGCAGTTCTTC
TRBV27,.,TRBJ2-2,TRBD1,CASSMDRGTGELFF,TGTGCCAGCAGTATGGACAGGGGGACCGGGGAGCTGTTTTTT
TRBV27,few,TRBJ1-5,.,CASSFSPRRKSHSNQPQHF,TGTGCCAGCAGTTTTTCCCCCCGCAGGAAAAGCCATAGCAATCAGCCCCAGCATTTT
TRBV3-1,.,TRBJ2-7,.,CASSQDYEQYF,TGTGCCAGCAGCCAGGACTACGAGCAGTACTTC
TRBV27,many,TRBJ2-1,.,CASRGRDINEQFF,TGTGCCAGCAGGGGCAGGGATATCAATGAGCAGTTCTTC
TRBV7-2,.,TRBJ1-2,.,CASSVQGTGYGYTF,TGTGCCAGCAGTGTACAGGGTACTGGCTATGGCTACACCTTC
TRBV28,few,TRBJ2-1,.,CASWASGEGADEQFF,TGTGCCAGCTGGGCTAGCGGAGAGGGGGCGGATGAGCAGTTCTTC
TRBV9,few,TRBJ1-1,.,CASSVGELNTEAFF,TGTGCCAGCAGCGTGGGGGAGTTGAACACTGAAGCTTTCTTT
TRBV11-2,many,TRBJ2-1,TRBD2,CASSYLTSGRLSNEQFF,TGTGCCAGCAGCTATTTGACTAGCGGGAGGCTTTCCAATGAGCAGTTCTTC
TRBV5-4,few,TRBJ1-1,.,CASSFTGRWTEAFF,TGTGCCAGCAGCTTCACGGGGAGGTGGACTGAAGCTTTCTTT
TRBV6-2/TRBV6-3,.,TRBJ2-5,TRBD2,CASSLTGGRETQYF,TGTGCCAGCAGCCTTACAGGCGGGAGAGAGACCCAGTACTTC
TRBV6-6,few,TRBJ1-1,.,CASSPYLGGGRTNTEAFF,TGTGCCAGCAGTCCATACCTTGGGGGTGGAAGAACCAACACTGAAGCTTTCTTT
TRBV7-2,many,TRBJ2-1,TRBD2,CASSWRLAGDSYNEQFF,TGTGCCAGCAGCTGGCGGCTAGCGGGAGACTCCTACAATGAGCAGTTCTTC
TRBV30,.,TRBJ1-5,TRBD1,CAWSDRGKRAQHF,TGTGCCTGGAGTGACAGGGGGAAGAGAGCCCAGCATTTT
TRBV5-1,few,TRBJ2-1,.,CASSRETDNEQFF,TGCGCCAGCAGCAGGGAGACGGACAATGAGCAGTTCTTC
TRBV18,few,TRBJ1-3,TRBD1,CASSPQGGASGNTIYF,TGTGCCAGCTCACCACAAGGGGGCGCCTCTGGAAACACCATATATTTT
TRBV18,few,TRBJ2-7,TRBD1,CASSHGQESTYEQYF,TGTGCCAGCTCTCACGGACAGGAGAGCACCTACGAGCAGTACTTC
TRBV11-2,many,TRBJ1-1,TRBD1,CASSSGGQGARNTEAFF,TGTGCCAGCAGCAGCGGGGGACAGGGGGCGCGGAACACTGAAGCTTTCTTT
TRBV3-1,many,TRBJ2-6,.,CASSNSGANVLTF,TGTGCCAGCAGCAACTCTGGGGCCAACGTCCTGACTTTC
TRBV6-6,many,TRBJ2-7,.,CASSSTGLLSNEQYF,TGTGCCAGCAGTTCTACAGGTCTGCTCTCCAACGAGCAGTACTTC
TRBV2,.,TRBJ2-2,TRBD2,CASSRGELAGTGELFF,TGTGCCAGCAGCCGGGGGGAACTAGCGGGAACCGGGGAGCTGTTTTTT
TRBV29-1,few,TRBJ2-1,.,CSVGPVTMNEQFF,TGCAGCGTTGGACCCGTGACGATGAATGAGCAGTTCTTC
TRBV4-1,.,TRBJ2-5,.,CASSQGPGGVQETQYF,TGCGCCAGCAGCCAAGGACCCGGAGGGGTCCAAGAGACCCAGTACTTC
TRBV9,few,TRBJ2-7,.,CASSVVGEAYEQYF,TGTGCCAGCAGCGTAGTGGGGGAGGCCTACGAGCAGTACTTC
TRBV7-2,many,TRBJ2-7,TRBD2,CASSLASGGPYEQYF,TGTGCCAGCAGCTTAGCTAGCGGGGGGCCCTACGAGCAGTACTTC
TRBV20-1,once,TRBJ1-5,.,CSAPDSRDSNQPQHF,TGCAGTGCTCCCGACAGCCGTGATAGCAATCAGCCCCAGCATTTT